At least ten counts were recorded for the clone carrying this T cell receptor (beta chain). Antigen specificity is unknown. These data come from a study of T cells in Graves' hyperthyroidism and ophthalmopathy. General observations from the study: In simple terms, a model built on 13 V-J features told ophthalmopathy apart from stable hyperthyroidism. Ophthalmopathy was model-predicted a median roughly 6.2 months pre-onset.

Based on clinical symptoms, serum thyroxine and TRAb, thyroid ultrasound and orbital computed tomography, diagnoses were reached. This CDR3 has 13 residues. Looked up from germline, CDR1 is SGHAT and CDR2 is FQDESV (reference sequence). With 6 bases clipped from V and 6 bases from J, the junction kept 4 bases outside the gene matches. Amplification yielded TCR beta CDR3 regions, with RNA transcripts as the source. The TCR CDR3 was amplified in a first-round RT-PCR using the HTBI primer set. A single record per CDR3 protein comes from TCRdb applying MiXCR to the multiplex PCR reads. The table records about 250,000 distinct CDR3 sequences, around 26% of them present only once.

What was sequenced was blood. The rearrangement uses TRBV11-1 and TRBJ1-2; TRBD1 agrees at 10 bases. This sequence originates from a woman aged 40 to 50 with Graves' ophthalmopathy. The CDR3 loop is CASSSGTGDGYTF. The CDR3 nucleotides are TGTGCCAGCAGTTCCGGGACAGGGGATGGCTACACCTTC.